The rows below give T cell receptor beta chains drawn from one sample of a study of T-cell memory formation after mild COVID-19. TCRdb called the 5' RACE reads again in MiXCR, with one record for every CDR3 protein. The sample carries fewer than 250,000 distinct CDR3 sequences, roughly 15% recorded once. The sample comprised PBMCs or a T cell subset sorted from them (not recorded which). Receptor source: an adult woman who had mild COVID-19 (a few samples of this study predate the infection). Cell type and time point are not known. The CDR3 runs from the conserved cysteine through the conserved F or W. The order of the fields is CDR3 protein, CDR3 DNA, V gene, D gene, J gene, clone size, CDR3 length. A D gene is named only where the DNA matches it firmly. Not all rows give a size; the values are once, few, many and, for expanded clones, a class.

CDR3aa: CSARRGTSVTGELFF
CDR3nt: TGCAGTGCTAGGAGGGGGACTAGTGTCACCGGGGAGCTGTTTTTT
v_gene: TRBV20-1
d_gene: TRBD2
j_gene: TRBJ2-2
abundance: few
len: 15

CDR3aa: CASSQGAGGTQYF
CDR3nt: TGTGCCAGCAGCCAGGGTGCAGGCGGTACGCAGTATTTT
v_gene: TRBV14
d_gene: .
j_gene: TRBJ2-3
abundance: few
len: 13

CDR3aa: CASSQDFSGRNEQFF
CDR3nt: TGCGCCAGCAGCCAAGATTTCTCGGGAAGAAATGAGCAGTTCTTC
v_gene: TRBV4-3
d_gene: .
j_gene: TRBJ2-1
abundance: many
len: 15

CDR3aa: CSAINPLAGGNEQFF
CDR3nt: TGCAGTGCTATTAACCCTTTAGCGGGAGGGAATGAGCAGTTCTTC
v_gene: TRBV20-1
d_gene: TRBD2
j_gene: TRBJ2-1
abundance: few
len: 15

CDR3aa: CATERSQRGNGELFF
CDR3nt: TGTGCCACCGAAAGGTCCCAGCGGGGGAATGGGGAGCTGTTTTTT
v_gene: TRBV12-3/TRBV12-4
d_gene: TRBD2
j_gene: TRBJ2-2
abundance: many
len: 15

CDR3aa: CASSLRTYEKLFF
CDR3nt: TGTGCCAGCAGTTTGAGGACATATGAAAAACTGTTTTTT
v_gene: TRBV12-3/TRBV12-4
d_gene: .
j_gene: TRBJ1-4
abundance: .
len: 13

CDR3aa: CASSFRGGPQETQYF
CDR3nt: TGTGCCAGCAGCTTTAGGGGGGGTCCCCAAGAGACCCAGTACTTC
v_gene: TRBV7-7
d_gene: .
j_gene: TRBJ2-5
abundance: few
len: 15

CDR3aa: CASSLGAVGSNQPQHF
CDR3nt: TGCGCCAGCAGCTTGGGAGCGGTAGGTAGCAATCAGCCCCAGCATTTT
v_gene: TRBV5-1
d_gene: .
j_gene: TRBJ1-5
abundance: few
len: 16

CDR3aa: CASSPLGTATEAFF
CDR3nt: TGTGCCAGCTCACCACTAGGGACAGCCACTGAAGCTTTCTTT
v_gene: TRBV18
d_gene: TRBD1
j_gene: TRBJ1-1
abundance: .
len: 14

CDR3aa: CATSSGQDYGYTF
CDR3nt: TGTGCCACCAGTTCAGGACAGGACTATGGCTACACCTTC
v_gene: TRBV24-1
d_gene: TRBD1
j_gene: TRBJ1-2
abundance: few
len: 13

CDR3aa: CASSRTGTNAYEQYF
CDR3nt: TGTGCCAGCAGCCGGACCGGGACAAACGCCTACGAGCAGTACTTC
v_gene: TRBV6-1
d_gene: .
j_gene: TRBJ2-7
abundance: .
len: 15

CDR3aa: CASSIVRTGELFF
CDR3nt: TGTGCCAGCAGCATCGTCCGCACCGGGGAGCTGTTTTTT
v_gene: TRBV5-6
d_gene: .
j_gene: TRBJ2-2
abundance: .
len: 13

CDR3aa: CASSFRTGGVYNEQFF
CDR3nt: TGTGCCAGCAGCTTCCGGACAGGGGGGGTCTACAATGAGCAGTTCTTC
v_gene: TRBV9
d_gene: TRBD1
j_gene: TRBJ2-1
abundance: many
len: 16